The 26 T cell receptor beta chains presented below share a single source sample, sequenced in a study of blood T cell repertoires in COVID-19. Generated by immunoSEQ multiplex PCR, the TCRdb table keeps only in-frame clones and is missing some. In the table there are about 260,000 clones, 70% to 90% of which are singletons. Sample: peripheral blood. Receptor source: a middle-aged woman with acute or convalescent COVID-19.

The chain couples TRBV24-1 to TRBJ2-5, with 8 bases matching TRBD2. The CDR3 loop spans 13 amino acids. Germline V lookup: CDR1 KGHDR, CDR2 SFDVKD. V lost 10 bases, J lost 1 base, and 4 bases stayed unmatched. The CDR3 DNA reads TGTGCCACTAGCGGGGCCTTCCAAGAGACCCAGTACTTC. Protein: CATSGAFQETQYF.

The chain carries TRBV18 and TRBJ1-1; 7 bases match TRBD1. The ends lost 3 bases at V and 3 bases at J; junction bases unmatched: 7. Per the germline V gene, CDR1 is KGHSH and CDR2 is LQKENI. This CDR3 is built from 15 residues. In DNA, the CDR3 is TGTGCCAGCTCACCCCTACGGCAGGGGGACACTGAAGCTTTCTTT. Translation gives CASSPLRQGDTEAFF. Variable domain in full (rest from reference TRBV18 and TRBJ1-1): NAGVMQNPRHLVRRRGQEARLRCSPMKGHSHVYWYRQLPEEGLKFMVYLQKENIIDESGMPKERFSAEFPKEGPSILRIQQVVRGDSAAYFCASSPLRQGDTEAFFGQGTRLTVV.

This chain connects TRBV4-1 to TRBJ1-5; D remains unclear. Germline CDR1 reads MGHRA; CDR2 reads YSYEKL. Trimming removed 0 bases from V and 7 bases from J, with 19 bases in between. The CDR3 totals 17 residues. The CDR3, as DNA: TGCGCCAGCAGCCAAGATTTTGGGGAGGGAAGAAGGCAGCCCCAGCATTTT. Translated, it gives CASSQDFGEGRRQPQHF.

The rearrangement links TRBV6-5 to TRBJ1-1; D is unresolved. Trimming removed 0 bases at V and 7 bases at J, with 9 bases between. CDR1 and CDR2 from the germline V gene are MNHEY and SVGAGI. The CDR3 has 13 residues. The CDR3 sequence: CASSYSEGFEAFF. The CDR3 nucleotides are TGTGCCAGCAGTTACTCAGAGGGCTTTGAAGCTTTCTTT.

The chain carries TRBV6-5 and TRBJ2-2; the D gene is possibly TRBD1 (5 bases). The CDR3 spans 14 residues. The V gene's germline CDR1 is MNHEY and CDR2 SVGAGI. The germline V and J ends were trimmed by 6 bases and 4 bases, with 12 bases remaining between them. The CDR3 is CASRLLRGTGELFF. The CDR3 DNA reads as TGTGCCAGCAGGCTCCTAAGGGGCACCGGGGAGCTGTTTTTT.

This rearrangement joins TRBV9 to TRBJ1-1; the D gene is possibly TRBD1 (5 bases). CDR1 is SGDLS and CDR2 is YYNGEE in the germline V gene. This CDR3 contains 14 residues. The ends were cut back, 0 bases at V and 1 base at J, with 7 bases in the middle. This CDR3 is CASSVAGQNTEAFF. In DNA, the CDR3 is TGTGCCAGCAGCGTAGCTGGACAGAACACTGAAGCTTTCTTT. The full variable domain, with the rest looked up from reference TRBV9 and TRBJ1-1, is DSGVTQTPKHLITATGQRVTLRCSPRSGDLSVYWYQQSLDQGLQFLIQYYNGEERAKGNILERFSAQQFPDLHSELNLSSLELGDSALYFCASSVAGQNTEAFFGQGTRLTVV.

The gene calls are TRBV18 and TRBJ1-1, with D tentatively TRBD1 (5 bases). The germline gives CDR1 KGHSH, CDR2 LQKENI. There are 15 residues in the CDR3. V was clipped by 3 bases and J by 0 bases, with 11 bases between them. The CDR3 region has the DNA TGTGCCAGCTCACCTAAAACAGGAATGAACACTGAAGCTTTCTTT. This translates into CASSPKTGMNTEAFF.

This clone came up once. The V call is TRBV27, the J call TRBJ1-1, with 8 bases that match TRBD1. The germline CDR1 and CDR2 sequences are MNHEY and SMNVEV (reference sequence). The CDR3 loop spans 16 amino acids. With 2 bases clipped from V and 5 bases from J, the junction kept 10 bases outside the gene matches. CDR3 coding DNA: TGTGCCAGCAGTTTAGGGGATCAGGGGGCGGGAACTGAAGCTTTCTTT. Protein product: CASSLGDQGAGTEAFF.

The chain joins TRBV19 to TRBJ2-5; perhaps TRBD1 as D (5 bases). The germline CDR1 and CDR2 sequences are LNHDA and SQIVND (reference sequence). Trimming pared 1 base from V and 5 bases from J, leaving 14 bases between. This CDR3 has 15 amino acids. DNA of the CDR3: TGTGCCAGTAGTATAGCGGCAGGGCGTGGGGAGACCCAGTACTTC. This translates into CASSIAAGRGETQYF. The variable domain in full, completed from reference TRBV19 and TRBJ2-5, reads DGGITQSPKYLFRKEGQNVTLSCEQNLNHDAMYWYRQDPGQGLRLIYYSQIVNDFQKGDIAEGYSVSREKKESFPLTVTSAQKNPTAFYLCASSIAAGRGETQYFGPGTRLLVL.

This chain connects TRBV12-5 to TRBJ1-5; D unclear. Germline V gives CDR1 LGHNT, CDR2 FRNRAP. The CDR3 loop spans 13 amino acids. Trimming removed 1 base at V and 3 bases at J, with 4 bases between. Written as DNA, the CDR3 is TGTGCTAGTGGTTTGGCCCTCAATCAGCCCCAGCATTTT. Amino acids: CASGLALNQPQHF.

V usage is TRBV6-5 and J usage is TRBJ2-5; D may be TRBD2 (5 bases). This CDR3 has 13 residues. Trimming pared 10 bases from V and 1 base from J, leaving 13 bases between. Per germline, CDR1 MNHEY and CDR2 SVGAGI. CDR3 sequence: CATQWRLQETQYF. CDR3 nucleotide sequence: TGTGCCACCCAGTGGAGGCTCCAAGAGACCCAGTACTTC.

The J gene is TRBJ2-1, the V gene TRBV7-3, with 7 bases aligning to TRBD1. The germline gives CDR1 SGHTA, CDR2 FQGTGA. CDR3 length equals 15 residues. V gave up 5 bases and J gave up 6 bases; unmatched junction bases: 10. Here the CDR3 DNA reads TGTGCCAGCAGCCCGGACCGGACAGGTACCAATGAGCAGTTCTTC. Amino acids: CASSPDRTGTNEQFF. The whole variable domain, filled in from reference TRBV7-3 and TRBJ2-1, reads GAGVSQTPSNKVTEKGKYVELRCDPISGHTALYWYRQSLGQGPEFLIYFQGTGAADDSGLPNDRFFAVRPEGSVSTLKIQRTERGDSAVYLCASSPDRTGTNEQFFGPGTRLTVL.

This sequence joins TRBV5-4 and TRBJ1-1; D possibly corresponds to TRBD1 (5 bases). V gave up 2 bases and J gave up 6 bases, with 17 bases separating them. This CDR3 has 15 residues. Germline V lookup: CDR1 SGHNT, CDR2 YYREEE (reference sequence). CDR3 sequence: CASSFHPAGVPEAFF. CDR3 coding DNA: TGTGCCAGCAGCTTTCACCCGGCGGGGGTCCCTGAAGCTTTCTTT.

The rearrangement uses TRBV9 and TRBJ2-3; 14 bases are shared with TRBD2. Per germline, CDR1 SGDLS and CDR2 YYNGEE. Trimming removed 3 bases from V and 3 bases from J; junction bases left unmatched: 0. This CDR3 contains 15 residues. As DNA, the CDR3 is TGTGCCAGCAGCGGGACTAGCGGGGGGACAGATACGCAGTATTTT. Its translation: CASSGTSGGTDTQYF. Supplemented by reference TRBV9 and TRBJ2-3, the full variable domain reads DSGVTQTPKHLITATGQRVTLRCSPRSGDLSVYWYQQSLDQGLQFLIQYYNGEERAKGNILERFSAQQFPDLHSELNLSSLELGDSALYFCASSGTSGGTDTQYFGPGTRLTVL.

This chain uses TRBV9 with TRBJ2-1; 11 positions match TRBD2. The CDR3 loop spans 14 amino acids. Germline CDR1 and CDR2: SGDLS and YYNGEE. Unmatched junction bases numbered 2, after V lost 3 bases and J lost 6 bases. The CDR3 region is CASSALAGANEQFF. CDR3 in DNA: TGTGCCAGCAGCGCACTAGCGGGGGCCAATGAGCAGTTCTTC.

This rearrangement joins TRBV27 to TRBJ2-5; 10 bases map to TRBD2. Trimming removed 3 bases from V and 4 bases from J; junction bases left unmatched: 5. This CDR3 spans 15 amino acids. The germline V gene has CDR1 MNHEY and CDR2 SMNVEV (reference sequence). The CDR3 coding sequence is TGTGCCAGCAGTTTTTTTAGCGGGGGGCGAGAGACCCAGTACTTC. This translates into CASSFFSGGRETQYF.

V and J are TRBV9 and TRBJ2-2, with D possibly TRBD1 on 5 matching bases. The CDR3 runs 13 residues. Trimming removed 0 bases from V and 5 bases from J, with 5 bases in between. Germline V gene lookup returns CDR1 SGDLS and CDR2 YYNGEE. The CDR3 region is CASSVAGTGELFF. CDR3 DNA sequence: TGTGCCAGCAGCGTAGCAGGGACCGGGGAGCTGTTTTTT.

This clone was recorded many times. The chain is built from TRBV5-1 and TRBJ2-5; D is uncertain. Per the germline V gene, CDR1 is SGHRS and CDR2 is YFSETQ. Trimming stripped 0 bases from V and 7 bases from J, with 13 bases between. The CDR3 loop spans 14 amino acids. CDR3 sequence reads: CASSLDVEYGTQYF. CDR3 in DNA: TGCGCCAGCAGCTTGGACGTAGAGTATGGGACCCAGTACTTC.

The rearrangement links TRBV12-3 or TRBV12-4 to TRBJ2-3, with D possibly TRBD2 on 6 matching bases. The CDR3 loop spans 13 amino acids. V lost 7 bases and J lost 2, with 10 bases in between. CDR3 loop: CASIGGNTDTQYF. CDR3 nucleotides: TGTGCCAGCATCGGGGGTAACACAGATACGCAGTATTTT.

The genes are TRBV5-1 and TRBJ2-5; 8 bases map to TRBD2. J gave up 0 bases and V 3 bases, and 7 bases lay outside the gene matches. CDR1 SGHRS and CDR2 YFSETQ come from the germline V gene. This CDR3 is built from 16 residues. CDR3 residues: CASSWGGGGNQETQYF. The CDR3, as DNA: TGCGCCAGCAGCTGGGGGGGCGGGGGGAACCAAGAGACCCAGTACTTC.

The chain links TRBV2 to TRBJ2-3; TRBD2 matches at 14 bases. This CDR3 is built from 18 residues. Trimming cost V 6 bases and J 2 bases; bases outside gene matches: 10. Germline V gene lookup returns CDR1 SNHLY and CDR2 FYNNEI. The CDR3 region has the DNA TGTGCCAGCAGACCAATTGGACTAGCGGGGGGCTACACAGATACGCAGTATTTT. Its translation: CASRPIGLAGGYTDTQYF.

The chain combines TRBV4-1 with TRBJ1-2, with D hard to call. CDR1 and CDR2 (germline): MGHRA, YSYEKL. Trimming removed 0 bases from V and 0 bases from J, with 11 bases in between. The CDR3 is 16 amino acids. The CDR3 protein is CASSQEPQKANYGYTF. DNA of the CDR3: TGCGCCAGCAGCCAAGAACCCCAGAAAGCTAACTATGGCTACACCTTC.

In this sample, this clone turned up once. The rearrangement links TRBV6-2 or TRBV6-3 to TRBJ2-1; TRBD2 matches 11 bases. This CDR3 region has 17 residues. V shed 2 bases and J 5 bases; nucleotides not matched to a gene: 8. The germline V gene encodes CDR1 MNHEY and CDR2 SVGEGT. CDR3 in DNA: TGTGCCAGCAGTTACCACTTCACTAGCGGGGGTAACAATGAGCAGTTCTTC. Amino acids: CASSYHFTSGGNNEQFF.

J is TRBJ1-1 and V is TRBV4-1, with D possibly being TRBD1 (5 bases). V lost 0 bases and J 8 bases, leaving 10 bases between the germline ends. CDR1 is MGHRA and CDR2 is YSYEKL in the germline V gene. The CDR3 contains 13 residues. The CDR3 loop is CASSQEGQYEAFF. CDR3 DNA: TGCGCCAGCAGCCAAGAGGGGCAGTACGAAGCTTTCTTT.

This chain joins TRBV6-5 and TRBJ1-2, with TRBD1 identical over 8 bases. Germline CDR1 reads MNHEY; CDR2 reads SVGAGI. This CDR3 is built from 13 residues. Germline trimming cut 8 bases from V and 2 bases from J; bases unmatched to any gene: 4. The CDR3 region is CASQRQGNYGYTF. The CDR3 nucleotides are TGTGCCAGCCAAAGACAGGGGAACTATGGCTACACCTTC.

The chain joins TRBV19 to TRBJ1-1, with TRBD1 identical over 8 bases. V lost 5 bases, J lost 4 bases, and 3 bases stayed unmatched. Per the germline V gene, CDR1 is LNHDA and CDR2 is SQIVND (reference sequence). There are 13 residues in the CDR3. The CDR3 spells CASSGQGATEAFF. Written as DNA, the CDR3 is TGTGCCAGTAGTGGGCAGGGGGCCACTGAAGCTTTCTTT.